These 23 T cell receptor beta chains originate from one sample sequenced in a study of OX40 agonist ivuxolimab in advanced cancers. Method: immunoSEQ multiplex PCR; TCRdb's copy keeps in-frame clones and lacks some. The data show some 30,000 clones, 80% to 95% seen once. The sequencing used CD4+ or CD8+ T cells sorted from blood, collected in a trial of the OX40 agonist ivuxolimab. These receptors all stem from an adult with an advanced solid tumor such as melanoma, head and neck, liver or kidney cancer.

Concerning this clone: Other DNA sequences in the sample encode the same CDR3. The chain combines TRBV2 with TRBJ1-1, with 10 bases matching TRBD1. Per germline, CDR1 SNHLY and CDR2 FYNNEI. The CDR3 extends over 14 amino acids. The V and J ends lost 6 bases and 0 bases, in that order; junction bases with no gene match: 1. CDR3 protein: CASSGTGVNTEAFF. The CDR3 DNA is TGTGCCAGCAGCGGGACAGGGGTGAACACTGAAGCTTTCTTT. The variable domain in full, with the rest retrieved from reference TRBV2 and TRBJ1-1, is EPEVTQTPSHQVTQMGQEVILRCVPISNHLYFYWYRQILGQKVEFLVSFYNNEISEKSEIFDDQFSVERPDGSNFTLKIRSTKLEDSAMYFCASSGTGVNTEAFFGQGTRLTVV.

CDR3 amino acids: CASSAWDGTYEQYF. The CDR3 coding sequence is TGTGCCAGCAGTGCCTGGGACGGGACCTACGAGCAGTACTTC. The gene calls are TRBV4-2 and TRBJ2-7; the D gene could be TRBD1 or TRBD2 (5 bases each). The ends were cut back, 6 bases at V and 2 bases at J, with 14 bases in the middle. The CDR3 has 14 residues. The germline gives CDR1 LGHNA, CDR2 YNFKEQ.

This chain uses TRBV27 with TRBJ2-1, with TRBD1 identical over 7 bases. The J segment lost 0 bases and the V segment lost 7 bases, leaving 6 bases of the junction unmatched. CDR3 length: 15 residues. The V gene's germline CDR1 is MNHEY and CDR2 SMNVEV (reference sequence). CDR3: CASTPRTGSYNEQFF. CDR3 bases: TGTGCCAGCACTCCAAGGACAGGCTCCTACAATGAGCAGTTCTTC.

The rearrangement uses TRBV4-2 and TRBJ2-1, with a weak D call TRBD1 (6 bases). The germline V gene encodes CDR1 LGHNA and CDR2 YNFKEQ. V dropped 3 bases and J dropped 4 bases, with 13 bases sitting between them. The CDR3 totals 15 residues. The CDR3 DNA sequence: TGTGCCAGCAGCCACCAGACAGGAGCATACAATGAGCAGTTCTTC. Protein product: CASSHQTGAYNEQFF.

V usage is TRBV4-2 and J usage is TRBJ2-5; TRBD2 aligns across 11 bases. The V segment lost 3 bases and the J segment 3 bases; nucleotides outside the gene matches: 0. In germline, CDR1 is LGHNA, CDR2 YNFKEQ. The CDR3 runs to 14 residues. The CDR3 sequence: CASSQGLAEETQYF. The CDR3 nucleotides read TGTGCCAGCAGCCAGGGACTAGCGGAAGAGACCCAGTACTTC.

The CDR3 sequence is CASNLPGLPSYEQYF. In nucleotides, the CDR3 is TGTGCCAGCAACCTTCCGGGACTCCCCTCCTACGAGCAGTACTTC. V usage is TRBV5-8 and J usage is TRBJ2-7, with D perhaps matching TRBD2 (6 bases). Trimming took 6 bases from V and 0 from J, leaving 16 bases between them. This CDR3 spans 15 amino acids. Germline assignment: CDR1 SGHTS and CDR2 YDEGEE.

This clone showed up just once. This chain uses TRBV6-5 with TRBJ1-2; unclear D gene. CDR3 length: 16 residues. Germline loops: CDR1 MNHEY, CDR2 SVGAGI. The V and J ends lost 0 bases and 4 bases respectively, with 15 bases between them. CDR3 region: CASSYSIVGFSYGYTF. The CDR3 DNA reads TGTGCCAGCAGTTACTCGATTGTAGGGTTTAGCTATGGCTACACCTTC.

This chain links TRBV7-9 with TRBJ2-3, with 10 bases that match TRBD2. There are 19 residues in the CDR3. The J segment lost 3 bases and the V segment lost 5 bases, leaving 17 bases of the junction unmatched. Germline lookup yields CDR1 SEHNR and CDR2 FQNEAQ (reference sequence). CDR3: CASSTQWLAGARGTDTQYF. The CDR3 nucleotides read TGTGCCAGCAGCACCCAGTGGCTAGCGGGAGCGAGGGGGACAGATACGCAGTATTTT. Drawing the rest from reference TRBV7-9 and TRBJ2-3, the complete variable domain is DTGVSQNPRHKITKRGQNVTFRCDPISEHNRLYWYRQTLGQGPEFLTYFQNEAQLEKSRLLSDRFSAERPKGSFSTLEIQRTEQGDSAMYLCASSTQWLAGARGTDTQYFGPGTRLTVL.

This sequence joins TRBV2 and TRBJ2-1; no clear D gene. The CDR3 is made up of 12 amino acids. With 1 base removed from V and 8 bases from J, the gap between germline ends came to 6 bases. Germline CDR1 SNHLY, CDR2 FYNNEI. The CDR3 nucleotides are TGTGCCAGCAGTGAAGGGTTTGATGAGCAGTTCTTC. This sequence encodes CASSEGFDEQFF.

The chain couples TRBV18 to TRBJ2-1; 12 bases are a match to TRBD2. CDR1 KGHSH and CDR2 LQKENI come from the germline V gene. The ends lost 6 bases at V and 2 bases at J; junction bases unmatched: 8. This CDR3 region has 17 residues. CDR3 protein: CASSRRTSGDTYNEQFF. The CDR3 bases are TGTGCCAGCTCGCGACGGACTAGCGGGGATACCTACAATGAGCAGTTCTTC.

This chain connects TRBV7-2 to TRBJ2-5, with a tentative D call TRBD2 (6 bases). CDR1 and CDR2 from the germline V gene are SGHTA and FQGNSA. The V end lost 3 bases, the J end lost 3 bases, and 11 bases lay between the germline ends. The CDR3 extends over 14 amino acids. The chain's CDR3 is CASSFGTYKETQYF. CDR3 sequence (DNA): TGTGCCAGCAGCTTCGGGACTTATAAAGAGACCCAGTACTTC. Full variable domain (rest looked up from reference TRBV7-2 and TRBJ2-5): GAGVSQSPSNKVTEKGKDVELRCDPISGHTALYWYRQSLGQGLEFLIYFQGNSAPDKSGLPSDRFSAERTGGSVSTLTIQRTQQEDSAVYLCASSFGTYKETQYFGPGTRLLVL.

The chain combines TRBV11-1 with TRBJ2-5; a weak D match, TRBD2 (5 bases). V gave up 3 bases and J gave up 5 bases, with 25 bases separating them. Germline V gene data show CDR1 as SGHAT and CDR2 as FQDESV (reference sequence). The CDR3 totals 18 residues. The CDR3 bases are TGTGCCAGCAGCTTCTCCTCTTTGACTGTGCCTCCGGGGGAGACCCAGTACTTC. The encoded protein is CASSFSSLTVPPGETQYF.

The rearrangement links TRBV10-3 to TRBJ2-7; D not resolved. CDR1 is ENHRY and CDR2 is SYGVKD in the germline V gene. This CDR3 has 13 residues. V was cut by 3 bases and J by 1 base, with 7 bases left in between. DNA of the CDR3: TGTGCCATCAGTGAAGGCCCTTCCTACGAGCAGTACTTC. Translating gives CAISEGPSYEQYF.

The J gene is TRBJ2-3, the V gene TRBV7-8; 10 bases are a match to TRBD2. J was trimmed by 5 bases and V by 2 bases; bases with no gene match: 7. Germline CDR1 and CDR2: SGHVS and FQNEAQ. This CDR3 has 16 amino acids. This CDR3 reads CASSLKLAGVVDTQYF. The CDR3 DNA sequence: TGTGCCAGCAGCTTAAAGCTAGCGGGAGTGGTAGATACGCAGTATTTT.

The chain carries TRBV6-5 and TRBJ1-2; no clear D. CDR1 MNHEY and CDR2 SVGAGI come from the germline V gene. CDR3 length: 15 amino acids. V lost 0 bases, J lost 0 bases, and 8 bases lay in between. CDR3 nucleotides: TGTGCCAGCAGTTACTCGGGTGCCTCTAACTATGGCTACACCTTC. Amino acids: CASSYSGASNYGYTF.

This sequence joins TRBV18 and TRBJ1-2; D might be TRBD1 (5 bases). The germline V gene encodes CDR1 KGHSH and CDR2 LQKENI. The V gene lost 1 base and the J gene lost 5 bases, with 20 bases spanning the gap. This CDR3 has 17 residues. In DNA, the CDR3 is TGTGCCAGCTCACCACGCCAGGGATTTGATGTGTGGTATGGCTACACCTTC. It is translated as CASSPRQGFDVWYGYTF.

This sequence joins TRBV7-9 and TRBJ1-2; D is possibly TRBD1 (6 bases). The CDR3 is 13 amino acids. Germline CDR1 and CDR2: SEHNR and FQNEAQ (reference sequence). V was trimmed by 5 bases and J by 0 bases, leaving 7 bases between them. In DNA form, the CDR3 reads TGTGCCAGCAGCCAGGGGTCTAACTATGGCTACACCTTC. As protein: CASSQGSNYGYTF.

The J gene is TRBJ1-2, the V gene TRBV12-5; possibly TRBD1 for D (5 bases). The germline CDR1 and CDR2 sequences are LGHNT and FRNRAP. The CDR3 extends over 13 amino acids. V lost 0 bases and J lost 4, with 6 bases in between. Written as DNA, the CDR3 is TGTGCTAGTGGTTTGGTGGACATCTATGGCTACACCTTC. Its protein product is CASGLVDIYGYTF.

The genes are TRBV5-1 and TRBJ1-2; D call uncertain. V was pared by 5 bases and J by 0 bases, with 8 bases between. CDR1 is SGHRS, CDR2 YFSETQ, per germline. The CDR3 is 13 residues long. CDR3 sequence (DNA): TGCGCCAGCAGAACAGCCGCTAACTATGGCTACACCTTC. This encodes CASRTAANYGYTF.

The V gene is TRBV9, the J gene TRBJ2-3; no firm D call. The germline V gene has CDR1 SGDLS and CDR2 YYNGEE. The CDR3 is 13 amino acids. V was pared by 2 bases and J by 5 bases, with 9 bases between. The chain's CDR3 is CASSVDYLDTQYF. Here the CDR3 DNA reads TGTGCCAGCAGCGTTGATTACTTAGATACGCAGTATTTT.

This chain joins TRBV7-8 and TRBJ1-5; D not certain. The germline CDR1 and CDR2 sequences are SGHVS and FQNEAQ. V was trimmed by 0 bases and J by 8 bases, leaving 14 bases between them. The CDR3 is made up of 15 amino acids. The CDR3 DNA sequence: TGTGCCAGCAGCTTAGCCCCGGGAAGCCGGGAGCCCCAGCATTTT. Translating it yields CASSLAPGSREPQHF.

This chain connects TRBV7-9 to TRBJ1-5; D gene unclear. The CDR3 covers 12 residues. Germline loops: CDR1 SEHNR, CDR2 FQNEAQ (reference sequence). V gave up 4 bases and J gave up 4 bases, with 5 bases separating them. The CDR3 loop is CASSSYNQPQHF. The CDR3 DNA reads as TGTGCCAGCAGCTCTTATAATCAGCCCCAGCATTTT.

This sequence joins TRBV11-2 and TRBJ2-7; no reliable D call. The CDR3 contains 13 residues. Trimming pared 1 base from V and 0 bases from J, leaving 4 bases between. Germline CDR1 reads SGHAT; CDR2 reads FQNNGV. The CDR3 DNA is TGTGCCAGCAGCTTAGTTAGCTCCTACGAGCAGTACTTC. Its translation is CASSLVSSYEQYF.